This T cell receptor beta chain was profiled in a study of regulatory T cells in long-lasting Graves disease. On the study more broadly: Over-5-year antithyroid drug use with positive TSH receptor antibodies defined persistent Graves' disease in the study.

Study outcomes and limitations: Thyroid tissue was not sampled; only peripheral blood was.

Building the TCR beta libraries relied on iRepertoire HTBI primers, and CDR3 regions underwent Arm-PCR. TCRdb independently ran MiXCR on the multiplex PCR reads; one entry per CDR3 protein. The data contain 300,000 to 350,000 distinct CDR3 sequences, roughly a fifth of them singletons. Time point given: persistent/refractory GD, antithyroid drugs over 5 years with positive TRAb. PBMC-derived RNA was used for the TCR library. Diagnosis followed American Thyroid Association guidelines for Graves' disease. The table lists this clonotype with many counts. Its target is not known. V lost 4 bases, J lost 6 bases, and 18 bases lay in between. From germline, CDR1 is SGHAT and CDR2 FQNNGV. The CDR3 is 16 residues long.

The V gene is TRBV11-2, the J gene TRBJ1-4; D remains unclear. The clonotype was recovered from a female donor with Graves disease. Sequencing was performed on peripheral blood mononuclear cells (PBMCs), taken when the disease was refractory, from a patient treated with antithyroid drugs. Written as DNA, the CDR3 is TGTGCCAGCAGCTCCCTCCGGCGGGCGCAATATGAAAAACTGTTTTTT. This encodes CASSSLRRAQYEKLFF. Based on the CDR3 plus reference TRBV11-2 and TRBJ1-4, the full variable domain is EAGVAQSPRYKIIEKRQSVAFWCNPISGHATLYWYQQILGQGPKLLIQFQNNGVVDDSQLPKDRFSAERLKGVDSTLKIQPAKLEDSAVYLCASSSLRRAQYEKLFFGSGTQLSVL.